Listed here are 17 T cell receptor beta chains from one sample, sequenced in a study of cytomegalovirus exposure and HLA in healthy donors. PCR amplification relied on 60 Vbeta primers (plus 13 Jbeta primers). Sequencing was performed with immunoSEQ multiplex PCR; in TCRdb, only in-frame clones are kept and a portion is missing. The sample contains around 120,000 clones, 80% of which appear only once. The specimen was PBMCs. The receptor set was obtained from a female donor in good health and CMV-seropositive.

Worth noting for this clone: At one boundary the junction diverges from the germline segment, which might be a read error. The chain carries TRBV7-7 and TRBJ2-1; 9 bases map to TRBD2. CDR1 SSHAT and CDR2 FNYEAQ come from the germline V gene (reference sequence). This CDR3 comprises 15 residues. As DNA, the CDR3 is TGTGCTAGCAGCTTACTAGCGGGCTCCTACAATGAGCAGTTCTTC. Protein sequence: CASSLLAGSYNEQFF.

V usage is TRBV4-1 and J usage is TRBJ1-4; 7 bases agree with TRBD1. Germline V CDR1 and CDR2: MGHRA, YSYEKL. V lost 0 bases and J lost 0; bases outside the gene matches: 7. The CDR3 spans 18 residues. CDR3 sequence: CASSQDGGTAATNEKLFF. The CDR3, as DNA: TGCGCCAGCAGCCAAGATGGAGGGACAGCGGCAACTAATGAAAAACTGTTTTTT.

The rearrangement links TRBV5-4 to TRBJ2-1, with D unclear. This CDR3 contains 13 residues. Germline CDR1 SGHNT, CDR2 YYREEE (reference sequence). V was shortened by 5 bases and J by 5 bases, with 11 bases between the two germline ends. The CDR3 loop reads CASRTQVDNEQFF. In DNA form, the CDR3 reads TGTGCCAGCAGGACGCAGGTAGACAATGAGCAGTTCTTC. Drawing the rest from reference TRBV5-4 and TRBJ2-1, the complete variable domain is ETGVTQSPTHLIKTRGQQVTLRCSSQSGHNTVSWYQQALGQGPQFIFQYYREEENGRGNFPPRFSGLQFPNYSSELNVNALELDDSALYLCASRTQVDNEQFFGPGTRLTVL.

This chain uses TRBV7-3 with TRBJ2-1, with 12 bases that match TRBD2. V trimming: 5 bases; J trimming: 10 bases; junction bases outside the gene matches: 12. Germline CDR1 and CDR2: SGHTA and FQGTGA. The CDR3 runs 16 residues. CDR3 in amino acids: CASSDRTSGGWAEQFF. DNA for the CDR3: TGTGCCAGCAGCGACCGTACTAGCGGGGGGTGGGCGGAGCAGTTCTTC. Full variable domain (outside the CDR3, taken from reference TRBV7-3 and TRBJ2-1): GAGVSQTPSNKVTEKGKYVELRCDPISGHTALYWYRQSLGQGPEFLIYFQGTGAADDSGLPNDRFFAVRPEGSVSTLKIQRTERGDSAVYLCASSDRTSGGWAEQFFGPGTRLTVL.

The count of this clone is one. This chain uses TRBV4-1 with TRBJ1-5; 9 positions match TRBD1. This CDR3 is built from 15 residues. V lost 4 bases, J lost 3 bases, and 4 bases stayed unmatched. Germline values: CDR1 MGHRA, CDR2 YSYEKL. The CDR3 spells CASSPGQGLNQPQHF. In DNA, the CDR3 is TGCGCCAGCAGCCCAGGACAGGGGCTCAATCAGCCCCAGCATTTT.

This rearrangement joins TRBV5-4 to TRBJ1-2; D ambiguous. With 6 bases removed from V and 2 bases from J, the gap between germline ends came to 11 bases. Germline V gene data show CDR1 as SGHNT and CDR2 as YYREEE (reference sequence). The CDR3 runs 13 residues. CDR3 sequence: CASTQALNYGYTF. For the CDR3, the DNA is TGTGCCAGCACGCAGGCTCTCAACTATGGCTACACCTTC. The full variable domain, its missing parts supplied by reference TRBV5-4 and TRBJ1-2, is ETGVTQSPTHLIKTRGQQVTLRCSSQSGHNTVSWYQQALGQGPQFIFQYYREEENGRGNFPPRFSGLQFPNYSSELNVNALELDDSALYLCASTQALNYGYTFGSGTRLTVV.

This chain joins TRBV6-5 and TRBJ1-4; no firm D call. The CDR3 has 13 amino acids. Germline lookup yields CDR1 MNHEY and CDR2 SVGAGI. V dropped 4 bases and J dropped 8 bases, with 11 bases sitting between them. In DNA, the CDR3 is TGTGCCAGCAGTTTGAGGGAAGGGGAAAAACTGTTTTTT. It specifies CASSLREGEKLFF.

The chain is built from TRBV27 and TRBJ1-1, with 7 bases matching TRBD1. CDR1 and CDR2 from the germline V gene are MNHEY and SMNVEV (reference sequence). The CDR3 length is 14 residues. The junction had 4 bases not matched to a gene; V was cut back by 3 bases and J by 3 bases. The CDR3 coding sequence is TGTGCCAGCAGTTTGGGAACAGGGGACACTGAAGCTTTCTTT. Translated: CASSLGTGDTEAFF.

This chain links TRBV10-3 with TRBJ1-6, with TRBD1 matching over 10 bases. CDR1 is ENHRY, CDR2 SYGVKD, per germline. J lost 10 bases, V lost 2 bases, and 5 bases had no gene match. This CDR3 contains 15 residues. CDR3 DNA: TGTGCCATCAGTGAGGGACAGGGGGTAAGGTCACCCCTCCACTTT. Its protein product is CAISEGQGVRSPLHF.

As concerns this clone: A read error may produce the germline difference seen at one junction end. The rearrangement uses TRBV13 and TRBJ2-2; weak D call: TRBD2 (6 bases). The CDR3 runs to 15 residues. Germline V gives CDR1 PRHDT, CDR2 FYEKMQ (reference sequence). The CDR3 DNA follows: TGTGCCAGCAGCTTAATGCAGGGCCGGACCGGGGGGCTGTTTTTT. Amino acids: CASSLMQGRTGGLFF.

J is TRBJ1-2 and V is TRBV5-1; D unclear. This CDR3 has 16 amino acids. CDR1 is SGHRS and CDR2 is YFSETQ in the germline V gene. V was pared by 0 bases and J by 5 bases, with 17 bases between. The CDR3 here is CASSLDGLYEVYGYTF. The CDR3 DNA reads TGCGCCAGCAGCTTGGATGGACTATATGAAGTTTATGGCTACACCTTC. Using reference TRBV5-1 and TRBJ1-2 for the parts outside the CDR3, the full variable domain is KAGVTQTPRYLIKTRGQQVTLSCSPISGHRSVSWYQQTPGQGLQFLFEYFSETQRNKGNFPGRFSGRQFSNSRSEMNVSTLELGDSALYLCASSLDGLYEVYGYTFGSGTRLTVV.

J is TRBJ2-5 and V is TRBV4-3; 11 positions agree with TRBD2. Trimming cost V 6 bases and J 2 bases; bases outside gene matches: 8. The CDR3 contains 16 residues. From germline, CDR1 is LGHNA and CDR2 YSLEER. CDR3 sequence: CASSLGASGGQETQYF. The CDR3, as DNA: TGCGCCAGCAGTCTAGGGGCTAGCGGGGGGCAAGAGACCCAGTACTTC.

The CDR3 region has the DNA TGTGCCAGTATTGTCACGGGGGGCACTGAAGCTTTCTTT. Translating it yields CASIVTGGTEAFF. This chain connects TRBV19 to TRBJ1-1, with D tentatively TRBD1 (5 bases). The CDR3 consists of 13 residues. V was cut by 7 bases and J by 4 bases, with 13 bases left in between. The germline gives CDR1 LNHDA, CDR2 SQIVND (reference sequence).

In its sample, this clone was seen a few times. The chain links TRBV5-4 to TRBJ1-2; possible D gene TRBD1, 5 bases. The V and J ends lost 4 bases and 2 bases respectively, with 15 bases between them. Looked up from germline, CDR1 is SGHNT and CDR2 is YYREEE (reference sequence). The CDR3 runs to 15 residues. The CDR3 sequence is CASSTYWSGNYGYTF. CDR3 in DNA: TGTGCCAGCAGCACGTACTGGTCAGGGAACTATGGCTACACCTTC. Variable domain in full (rest from reference TRBV5-4 and TRBJ1-2): ETGVTQSPTHLIKTRGQQVTLRCSSQSGHNTVSWYQQALGQGPQFIFQYYREEENGRGNFPPRFSGLQFPNYSSELNVNALELDDSALYLCASSTYWSGNYGYTFGSGTRLTVV.

The chain uses TRBV7-9 and TRBJ2-7; possible D gene TRBD2, 6 bases. The CDR3 totals 16 residues. Germline V gene lookup returns CDR1 SEHNR and CDR2 FQNEAQ (reference sequence). Trimming left V 5 bases short and J 6 bases short, with 23 bases between. The CDR3 is CASSLAAGRGLSEQYF. CDR3 DNA sequence: TGTGCCAGCAGCCTTGCGGCGGGGAGAGGGCTCTCCGAGCAGTACTTC.

The chain is built from TRBV7-2 and TRBJ2-7; 13 bases agree with TRBD2. V was clipped by 3 bases and J by 0 bases; unmatched bases: 2. Germline CDR1 reads SGHTA; CDR2 reads FQGNSA. CDR3 length: 16 amino acids. CDR3 in amino acids: CASSLTSGGSSYEQYF. The CDR3 DNA is TGTGCCAGCAGCTTGACTAGCGGGGGGAGCTCCTACGAGCAGTACTTC.

About this clone: One end of the junction fails to match germline, which may point to a read error. This chain joins TRBV7-9 and TRBJ1-6; D is perhaps TRBD1 (5 bases). This CDR3 spans 13 amino acids. Germline values: CDR1 SEHNR, CDR2 FQNEAQ (reference sequence). The CDR3 region is CSSSSGLISPLHF. The CDR3 DNA follows: TGTTCCAGCAGCTCGGGACTCATTTCACCCCTCCACTTT.